Presented here are 30 T cell receptor beta chains from one specimen sequenced in a study of T cells in Graves' hyperthyroidism and ophthalmopathy. From RNA transcripts, TCR beta CDR3 regions were amplified. With the HTBI primer set, the TCR CDR3 went through a first round of RT-PCR. Each CDR3 protein gets one entry after TCRdb re-called the multiplex PCR reads with MiXCR. This table holds hundreds of thousands of distinct CDR3 sequences, just under 20% found once. Sequenced: blood. The receptors stem from a man in his forties with Graves' ophthalmopathy.

There are many counts of this clonotype. The rearrangement uses TRBV5-6 and TRBJ2-7; no clear D gene. V lost 2 bases to trimming and J lost 6 bases, with 9 bases between them. The CDR3 runs 12 residues. CDR1 and CDR2 (germline): SGHDT, YYEEEE. The CDR3 spells CASSFFEAEQYF. The CDR3 bases are TGTGCCAGCAGCTTTTTCGAGGCCGAGCAGTACTTC.

This clonotype occurred a few times. The genes are TRBV6-1 and TRBJ2-2, with TRBD2 as a possible D gene (6 bases). The CDR3 is 15 amino acids. V gave up 6 bases and J gave up 6 bases, with 17 bases separating them. Germline CDR1 is MNHNS and CDR2 is SASEGT. The CDR3 DNA reads TGTGCCAGCAGGACGCCCCTTAGCGGTGCCGGGGAGCTGTTTTTT. Amino acids: CASRTPLSGAGELFF.

There are many counts of this clonotype. This chain joins TRBV30 and TRBJ2-5; 8 bases align to TRBD1. Germline CDR1 is GTSNPN and CDR2 is SVGIG (reference sequence). CDR3 length equals 12 residues. CDR3 coding DNA: TGTGCGAGGGACAGGATTTTAGAGACCCAGTACTTC. It specifies CARDRILETQYF.

This clonotype has a count of ten or more. The genes are TRBV11-1 and TRBJ2-1; a possible D gene is TRBD2 (5 bases). Trimming removed 5 bases at V and 10 bases at J, with 21 bases between. Germline lookup yields CDR1 SGHAT and CDR2 FQDESV (reference sequence). The CDR3 is made up of 15 amino acids. In DNA, the CDR3 is TGTGCCAGCAGCCTCAGCGGCAGTTACCCCGGCGAGCAGTTCTTC. It specifies CASSLSGSYPGEQFF.

There are many counts of this clonotype. V usage is TRBV6-2 or TRBV6-3 and J usage is TRBJ2-1; TRBD2 matches 9 bases. The CDR3 totals 19 residues. With V trimmed by 0 bases and J by 0 bases, 9 bases remained unmatched. In germline, CDR1 is MNHEY, CDR2 SVGEGT. CDR3 in amino acids: CASSYSSLAGAFSYNEQFF. CDR3 in DNA: TGTGCCAGCAGTTACTCGAGTTTAGCGGGAGCCTTCTCCTACAATGAGCAGTTCTTC.

The chain has TRBV5-1 and TRBJ2-1; TRBD2 agrees at 11 bases. Germline CDR1 and CDR2: SGHRS and YFSETQ. The CDR3 loop spans 15 amino acids. Germline trimming cut 4 bases from V and 4 bases from J; bases unmatched to any gene: 4. The CDR3 is CASSGGLAAYNEQFF. The CDR3 region has the DNA TGCGCCAGCAGCGGGGGACTAGCGGCTTACAATGAGCAGTTCTTC.

There are many counts of this clonotype. This CDR3 reads CASSPAAVGSYEQYF. The CDR3 DNA sequence: TGTGCCAGCAGCCCCGCGGCCGTGGGTTCCTACGAGCAGTACTTC. This rearrangement joins TRBV6-2 or TRBV6-3 to TRBJ2-7, with D uncertain. Germline CDR1 and CDR2: MNHEY and SVGEGT. Trimming took off 6 bases at V and 1 base at J, with 16 bases between the two ends. This CDR3 spans 15 amino acids.

This clonotype was seen a few times. The chain employs TRBV9 and TRBJ2-1, with D unresolved. Germline CDR1 reads SGDLS; CDR2 reads YYNGEE. This CDR3 has 13 amino acids. Between the trimmed V and J ends, which lost 1 base and 4 bases, there was a span of 6 bases. This chain's CDR3 is CASSVNPYNEQFF. In DNA form, the CDR3 reads TGTGCCAGCAGCGTAAATCCTTACAATGAGCAGTTCTTC.

The chain has TRBV9 and TRBJ2-1; D is unresolved. From germline, CDR1 is SGDLS and CDR2 YYNGEE. The CDR3 totals 12 residues. Deletions cut 3 bases from V and 10 bases from J, with 11 bases between. The CDR3 DNA follows: TGTGCCAGCAGCGGGTCCAAGGGCGAGCAGTTCTTC. As protein: CASSGSKGEQFF.

This sequence joins TRBV6-2 or TRBV6-3 and TRBJ2-7; D possibly corresponds to TRBD2 (6 bases). CDR1 and CDR2 from the germline V gene are MNHEY and SVGEGT. V was pared by 7 bases and J by 0 bases, with 19 bases between. The CDR3 runs to 16 residues. In nucleotides, the CDR3 is TGTGCCAGCATGTTAAGAGGCGGGGTGAGCTCCTACGAGCAGTACTTC. Residues: CASMLRGGVSSYEQYF.

This clonotype was seen a few times. This rearrangement joins TRBV2 to TRBJ1-1; TRBD1 matches at 9 bases. Germline-derived CDR1 and CDR2 are SNHLY and FYNNEI. V was clipped by 10 bases and J by 4 bases; unmatched bases: 19. The CDR3 runs to 17 residues. CDR3 loop: CATIQFRAGQGSTEAFF. The CDR3, as DNA: TGTGCCACCATCCAGTTCAGGGCGGGACAGGGTAGCACTGAAGCTTTCTTT.

There are many counts of this clonotype. The chain recombines TRBV7-9 with TRBJ1-2, with 7 positions matching TRBD1. This CDR3 comprises 12 residues. Germline V CDR1 and CDR2: SEHNR, FQNEAQ (reference sequence). The V and J ends lost 5 bases and 9 bases, in that order; junction bases with no gene match: 6. In nucleotides, the CDR3 is TGTGCCAGCAGCCGGGACAGTCTTCGCTACACCTTC. Translated: CASSRDSLRYTF.

This clonotype was detected only a few times. V is TRBV28 and J is TRBJ2-5; weak D call: TRBD2 (6 bases). The CDR3 covers 13 residues. V lost 6 bases and J lost 9, with 17 bases in between. The V gene's germline CDR1 is MDHEN and CDR2 SYDVKM. The DNA for the CDR3 is TGTGCCAGCAGAAGAGGACTTGGGGAGGCCCAGTACTTC. It is translated as CASRRGLGEAQYF.

This clonotype was seen repeatedly, ten times or more. The gene calls are TRBV2 and TRBJ2-3; D is perhaps TRBD1 or TRBD2 (6 bases each). Trimming removed 2 bases at V and 8 bases at J, with 8 bases between. CDR3 length equals 12 residues. Germline CDR1 and CDR2: SNHLY and FYNNEI. CDR3 sequence: CASSERGATQYF. CDR3 sequence (DNA): TGTGCCAGCAGTGAAAGGGGGGCTACGCAGTATTTT. The whole variable domain, filled in from reference TRBV2 and TRBJ2-3, reads EPEVTQTPSHQVTQMGQEVILRCVPISNHLYFYWYRQILGQKVEFLVSFYNNEISEKSEIFDDQFSVERPDGSNFTLKIRSTKLEDSAMYFCASSERGATQYFGPGTRLTVL.

This clonotype was detected once. The V gene is TRBV5-1, the J gene TRBJ2-3, with TRBD2 identical over 8 bases. The CDR3 covers 16 residues. Germline values: CDR1 SGHRS, CDR2 YFSETQ. J gave up 3 bases and V 3 bases, and 9 bases lay outside the gene matches. In nucleotides, the CDR3 is TGCGCCAGCAGCTCGGGACAAGCGGGAGATACAGATACGCAGTATTTT. As protein: CASSSGQAGDTDTQYF. The entire variable domain, with the rest obtained from reference TRBV5-1 and TRBJ2-3, is as follows: KAGVTQTPRYLIKTRGQQVTLSCSPISGHRSVSWYQQTPGQGLQFLFEYFSETQRNKGNFPGRFSGRQFSNSRSEMNVSTLELGDSALYLCASSSGQAGDTDTQYFGPGTRLTVL.

This clonotype came up many times. The rearrangement links TRBV18 to TRBJ1-2; unclear D gene. Trimming took 2 bases from V and 4 from J, leaving 8 bases between them. The germline gives CDR1 KGHSH, CDR2 LQKENI. The CDR3 consists of 13 residues. Here the CDR3 reads CASSPTPSYGYTF. DNA for the CDR3: TGTGCCAGCTCACCAACTCCCAGCTATGGCTACACCTTC.

Worth noting for this clonotype: Since the CDR3 does not end with the conserved phenylalanine or tryptophan, this likely comes from a read error. The genes are TRBV7-8 and TRBJ2-2; D may be TRBD1 or TRBD2 (5 bases each). CDR1 and CDR2 (germline): SGHVS, FQNEAQ. V shed 5 bases and J shed 5 bases, with 12 bases lying between them. This CDR3 comprises 14 residues. The CDR3 DNA sequence: TGTGCCAGCAGCCAAGCCGGGGCAACCGGGGAGCTGTTTTCT. It yields the protein CASSQAGATGELFS.

Many counts were recorded for this clonotype. This chain connects TRBV6-1 to TRBJ1-5, with D possibly TRBD1 on 5 matching bases. The germline V and J ends were trimmed by 6 bases and 0 bases, with 15 bases remaining between them. The CDR3 covers 16 residues. Per the germline V gene, CDR1 is MNHNS and CDR2 is SASEGT. The CDR3 reads CASRITTEFSNQPQHF. The CDR3 nucleotides read TGTGCCAGCAGGATTACGACAGAGTTTAGCAATCAGCCCCAGCATTTT.

The sample holds a few counts of this clonotype. This chain joins TRBV5-1 and TRBJ1-1; 10 bases are a match to TRBD1. The germline gives CDR1 SGHRS, CDR2 YFSETQ. The CDR3 is made up of 14 amino acids. V dropped 4 bases and J dropped 6; count of bases not matched to a gene: 6. The CDR3 region is CASSKGQGMAEAFF. The CDR3 nucleotides read TGCGCCAGCAGCAAGGGACAGGGGATGGCTGAAGCTTTCTTT. Filled out from reference TRBV5-1 and TRBJ1-1, the complete variable domain reads KAGVTQTPRYLIKTRGQQVTLSCSPISGHRSVSWYQQTPGQGLQFLFEYFSETQRNKGNFPGRFSGRQFSNSRSEMNVSTLELGDSALYLCASSKGQGMAEAFFGQGTRLTVV.

This clonotype has ten or more counts. V is TRBV12-5 and J is TRBJ1-1; 7 bases agree with TRBD1. The CDR3 runs to 14 residues. V was pared by 6 bases and J by 4 bases, with 8 bases of the junction left unmatched. Germline CDR1 is LGHNT and CDR2 is FRNRAP. CDR3 sequence: CASGAGGVSTEAFF. DNA for the CDR3: TGTGCTAGTGGCGCAGGGGGTGTTAGCACTGAAGCTTTCTTT.

This clonotype came up many times. The J gene is TRBJ2-6, the V gene TRBV2; TRBD1 or TRBD2 may be the D gene (7 bases each). V lost 1 base, J lost 0 bases, and 13 bases lay in between. CDR1 and CDR2 (germline): SNHLY, FYNNEI. The CDR3 extends over 18 amino acids. CDR3 bases: TGTGCCAGCAGTGAAGGACAGGGCGGGAGCTCTGGGGCCAACGTCCTGACTTTC. Translating it yields CASSEGQGGSSGANVLTF.

This clonotype was detected many times. The genes are TRBV7-8 and TRBJ1-2; TRBD1 matches 8 bases. The V gene end was trimmed by 0 bases and the J gene end by 6 bases; junction bases not matched to a gene: 6. The CDR3 is made up of 15 amino acids. CDR1 is SGHVS and CDR2 is FQNEAQ in the germline V gene. CDR3 region: CASSLAVRGQDGYTF. The DNA of the CDR3 is TGTGCCAGCAGCTTAGCGGTCAGGGGGCAGGATGGCTACACCTTC.

This clonotype has just a few counts. The V gene is TRBV5-4, the J gene TRBJ2-5; no clear D. Germline values: CDR1 SGHNT, CDR2 YYREEE (reference sequence). V was shortened by 9 bases and J by 1 base, with 10 bases between the two germline ends. This CDR3 has 12 amino acids. The CDR3 is CANGRVQETQYF. The CDR3 region has the DNA TGTGCCAACGGACGGGTCCAAGAGACCCAGTACTTC. The full variable domain, with the rest looked up from reference TRBV5-4 and TRBJ2-5, is ETGVTQSPTHLIKTRGQQVTLRCSSQSGHNTVSWYQQALGQGPQFIFQYYREEENGRGNFPPRFSGLQFPNYSSELNVNALELDDSALYLCANGRVQETQYFGPGTRLLVL.

This chain links TRBV29-1 with TRBJ2-5, with D tentatively TRBD1 (6 bases). The CDR3 extends over 13 amino acids. Trimming left V 8 bases short and J 2 bases short, with 15 bases between. Germline lookup yields CDR1 SQVTM and CDR2 ANQGSEA. The CDR3 loop reads CSTYWTVQETQYF. CDR3 DNA sequence: TGCAGCACCTATTGGACAGTTCAAGAGACCCAGTACTTC.

As concerns this clonotype: A much larger clone lies a single base off, so this may be a read error. V and J are TRBV3-1 and TRBJ2-1; no reliable D call. V shed 4 bases and J shed 5 bases, with 12 bases lying between them. The CDR3 is made up of 14 amino acids. Germline V gene lookup returns CDR1 LGHDT and CDR2 YNNKEL (reference sequence). The CDR3 DNA is TGTGCCAGCAGCCGAGTTGGTTGGGACAATGAGCAGTTCTTC. Translating it yields CASSRVGWDNEQFF.

This clonotype was seen only a few times. The J gene is TRBJ2-7, the V gene TRBV9; TRBD2 agrees at 14 bases. V lost 7 bases and J lost 5; bases outside the gene matches: 8. The CDR3 is 15 amino acids. CDR1 and CDR2 from the germline V gene are SGDLS and YYNGEE. CDR3 coding DNA: TGTGCCAGCGGGACTAGCGGGGGTGGCCGCGACGAGCAGTACTTC. Translation gives CASGTSGGGRDEQYF.

This clonotype was seen at least ten times. This chain joins TRBV7-9 and TRBJ2-3; 7 positions match TRBD2. CDR1 and CDR2 (germline): SEHNR, FQNEAQ (reference sequence). V shed 4 bases and J 0 bases; nucleotides not matched to a gene: 7. The CDR3 covers 16 residues. The CDR3 is CASSWPSGTSTDTQYF. For the CDR3, the DNA is TGTGCCAGCAGCTGGCCTAGCGGAACTAGCACAGATACGCAGTATTTT.

This rearrangement joins TRBV7-2 to TRBJ1-6, with D tentatively TRBD1 (5 bases). V lost 5 bases to trimming and J lost 8 bases, with 16 bases between them. Germline CDR1 reads SGHTA; CDR2 reads FQGNSA. The CDR3 has 15 residues. CDR3 bases: TGTGCCAGCAGCCCGGGACGTCTGAGGTATTCACCCCTCCACTTT. It encodes CASSPGRLRYSPLHF.

The sample holds a few counts of this clonotype. The chain employs TRBV7-2 and TRBJ1-6; D gene unclear. CDR1 and CDR2 (germline): SGHTA, FQGNSA. V lost 1 base to trimming and J lost 7 bases, with 8 bases between them. The CDR3 contains 14 residues. The CDR3 coding sequence is TGTGCCAGCAGCTTAGGACAAGAAAATTCACCCCTCCACTTT. This encodes CASSLGQENSPLHF. The full variable domain, in which reference TRBV7-2 and TRBJ1-6 provide the parts outside the CDR3, is GAGVSQSPSNKVTEKGKDVELRCDPISGHTALYWYRQSLGQGLEFLIYFQGNSAPDKSGLPSDRFSAERTGGSVSTLTIQRTQQEDSAVYLCASSLGQENSPLHFGNGTRLTVT.

J is TRBJ1-5 and V is TRBV20-1, with no clear D. Per the germline V gene, CDR1 is DFQATT and CDR2 is SNEGSKA (reference sequence). The length of the CDR3 is 13 residues. V was cut by 5 bases and J by 3 bases, with 11 bases left in between. CDR3 region: CSAEKGSNQPQHF. DNA of the CDR3: TGCAGTGCTGAAAAGGGTTCCAATCAGCCCCAGCATTTT.